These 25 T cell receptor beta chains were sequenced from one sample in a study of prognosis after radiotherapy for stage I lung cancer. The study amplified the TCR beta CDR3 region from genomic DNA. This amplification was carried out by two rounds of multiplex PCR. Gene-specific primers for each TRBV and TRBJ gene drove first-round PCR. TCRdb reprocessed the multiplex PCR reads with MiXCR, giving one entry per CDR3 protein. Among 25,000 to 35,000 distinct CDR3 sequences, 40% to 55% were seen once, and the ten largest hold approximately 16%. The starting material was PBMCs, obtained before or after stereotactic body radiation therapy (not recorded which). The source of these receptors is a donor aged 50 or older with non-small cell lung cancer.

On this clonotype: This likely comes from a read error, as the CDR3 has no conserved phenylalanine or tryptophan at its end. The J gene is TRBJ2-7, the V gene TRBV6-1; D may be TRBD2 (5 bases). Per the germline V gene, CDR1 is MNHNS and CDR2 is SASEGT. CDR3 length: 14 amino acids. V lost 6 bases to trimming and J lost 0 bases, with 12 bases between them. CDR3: CASSPHGSSYEQYS. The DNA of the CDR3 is TGTGCCAGCAGCCCGCATGGGAGCTCCTACGAGCAGTACTCA.

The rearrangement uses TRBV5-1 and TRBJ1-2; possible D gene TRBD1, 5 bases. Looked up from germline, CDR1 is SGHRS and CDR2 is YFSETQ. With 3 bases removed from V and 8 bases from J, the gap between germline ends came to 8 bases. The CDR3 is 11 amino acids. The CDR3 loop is CASSSGLGYTF. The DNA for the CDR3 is TGCGCCAGCAGCTCAGGGTTAGGCTACACCTTC.

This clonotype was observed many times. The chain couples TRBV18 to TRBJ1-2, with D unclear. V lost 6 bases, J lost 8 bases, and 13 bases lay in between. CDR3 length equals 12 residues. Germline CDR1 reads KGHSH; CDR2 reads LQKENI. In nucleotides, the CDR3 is TGTGCCAGCTCCTACGGGCTCGGGGGCTACACCTTC. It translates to CASSYGLGGYTF.

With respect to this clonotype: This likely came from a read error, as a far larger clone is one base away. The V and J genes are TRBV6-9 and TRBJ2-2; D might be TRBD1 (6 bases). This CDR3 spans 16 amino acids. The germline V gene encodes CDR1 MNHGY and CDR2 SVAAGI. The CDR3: CASSDSGQWNIGELFF. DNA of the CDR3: TGTGCCAGCAGTGACTCCGGACAGTGGAACATCGGGGAGCTGTTTTTT.

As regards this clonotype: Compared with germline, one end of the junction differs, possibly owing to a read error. Written as DNA, the CDR3 is TGTTCCAGTAGTAGGACAGGGGGCAACACCGGGGAGCTGCTTTTT. This encodes CSSSRTGGNTGELLF. This chain links TRBV19 with TRBJ2-2; 11 bases are shared with TRBD1. Germline CDR1 and CDR2: LNHDA and SQIVND (reference sequence). This CDR3 is 15 amino acids long.

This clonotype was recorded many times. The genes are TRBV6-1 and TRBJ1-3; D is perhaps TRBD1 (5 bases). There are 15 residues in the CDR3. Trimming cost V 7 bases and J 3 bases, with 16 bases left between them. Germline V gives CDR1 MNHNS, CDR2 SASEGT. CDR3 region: CASNYGGSVGNTIYF. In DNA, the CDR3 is TGTGCCAGCAACTACGGGGGATCAGTTGGAAACACCATATATTTT.

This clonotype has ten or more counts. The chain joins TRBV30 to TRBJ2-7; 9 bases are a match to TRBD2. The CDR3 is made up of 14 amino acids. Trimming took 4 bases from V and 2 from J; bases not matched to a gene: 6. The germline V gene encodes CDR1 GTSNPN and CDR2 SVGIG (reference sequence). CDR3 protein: CAWTSGEKPYEQYF. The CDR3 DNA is TGTGCCTGGACTAGCGGGGAGAAGCCCTACGAGCAGTACTTC.

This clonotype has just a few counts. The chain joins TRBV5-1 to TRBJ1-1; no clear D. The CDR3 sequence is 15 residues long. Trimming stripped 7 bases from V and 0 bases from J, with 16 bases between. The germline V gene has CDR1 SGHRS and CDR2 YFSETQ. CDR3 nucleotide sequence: TGCGCCAGCTTACCCGACCCTGGGGTGAACACTGAAGCTTTCTTT. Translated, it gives CASLPDPGVNTEAFF. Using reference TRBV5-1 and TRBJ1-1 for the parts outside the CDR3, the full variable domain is KAGVTQTPRYLIKTRGQQVTLSCSPISGHRSVSWYQQTPGQGLQFLFEYFSETQRNKGNFPGRFSGRQFSNSRSEMNVSTLELGDSALYLCASLPDPGVNTEAFFGQGTRLTVV.

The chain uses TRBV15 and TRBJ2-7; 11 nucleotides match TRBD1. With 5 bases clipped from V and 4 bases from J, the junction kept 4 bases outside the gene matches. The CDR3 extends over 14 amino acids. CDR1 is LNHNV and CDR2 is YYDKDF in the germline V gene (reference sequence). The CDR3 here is CATSGDRGSYEQYF. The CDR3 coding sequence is TGTGCCACCAGCGGGGACAGGGGGTCTTACGAGCAGTACTTC.

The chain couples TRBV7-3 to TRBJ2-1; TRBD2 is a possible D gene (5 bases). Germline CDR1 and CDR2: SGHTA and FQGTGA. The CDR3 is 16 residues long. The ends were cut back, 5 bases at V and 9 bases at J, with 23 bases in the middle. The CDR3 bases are TGTGCCAGCAGCCGTCCGATTAGCGTGAGGGTGGGTGAGCAGTTCTTC. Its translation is CASSRPISVRVGEQFF.

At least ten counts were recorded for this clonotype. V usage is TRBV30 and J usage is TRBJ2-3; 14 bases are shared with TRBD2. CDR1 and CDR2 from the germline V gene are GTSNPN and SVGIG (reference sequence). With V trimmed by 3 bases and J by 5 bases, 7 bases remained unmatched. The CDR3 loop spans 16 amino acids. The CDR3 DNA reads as TGTGCCTGGAGAGGGACTAGCGGGAGATATGGAGATACGCAGTATTTT. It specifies CAWRGTSGRYGDTQYF.

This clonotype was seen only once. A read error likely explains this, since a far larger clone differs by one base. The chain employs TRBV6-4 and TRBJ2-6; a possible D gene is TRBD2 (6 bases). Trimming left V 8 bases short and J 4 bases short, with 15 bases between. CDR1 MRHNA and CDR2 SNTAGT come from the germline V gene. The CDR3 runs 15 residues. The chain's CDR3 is CASGPAGLGANVLTF. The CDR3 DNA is TGTGCCAGCGGTCCCGCGGGGTTAGGGGCCAACGTCCTGACTTTC.

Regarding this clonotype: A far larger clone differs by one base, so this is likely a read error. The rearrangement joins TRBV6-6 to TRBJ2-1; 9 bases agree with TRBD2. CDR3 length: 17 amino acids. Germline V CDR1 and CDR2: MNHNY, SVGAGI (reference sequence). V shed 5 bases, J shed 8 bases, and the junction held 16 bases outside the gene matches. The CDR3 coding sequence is TGTGCCAGCAGTGCGGGGGGGCCCCATGGTGGTGTGTATGAGCAGTTCTTC. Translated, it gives CASSAGGPHGGVYEQFF.

The CDR3 region is CASSLWADQDYTF. The CDR3 coding sequence is TGTGCCAGCAGTTTATGGGCAGATCAGGACTACACCTTC. The chain recombines TRBV28 with TRBJ1-2, with D unresolved. CDR1 is MDHEN, CDR2 SYDVKM, per germline. V lost 0 bases and J 10 bases, leaving 12 bases between the germline ends. CDR3 size: 13 residues.

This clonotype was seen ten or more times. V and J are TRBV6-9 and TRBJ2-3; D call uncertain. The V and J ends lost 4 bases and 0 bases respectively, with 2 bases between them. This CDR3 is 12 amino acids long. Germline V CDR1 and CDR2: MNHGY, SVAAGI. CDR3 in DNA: TGTGCCAGCAGTTCCAGCACAGATACGCAGTATTTT. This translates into CASSSSTDTQYF.

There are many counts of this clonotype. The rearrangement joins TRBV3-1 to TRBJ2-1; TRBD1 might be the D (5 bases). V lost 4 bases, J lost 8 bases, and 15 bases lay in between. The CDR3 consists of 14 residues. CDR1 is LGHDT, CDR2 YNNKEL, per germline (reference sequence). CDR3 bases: TGTGCCAGCAGCCCGACTCACCCAGGGTATGAGCAGTTCTTC. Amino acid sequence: CASSPTHPGYEQFF.

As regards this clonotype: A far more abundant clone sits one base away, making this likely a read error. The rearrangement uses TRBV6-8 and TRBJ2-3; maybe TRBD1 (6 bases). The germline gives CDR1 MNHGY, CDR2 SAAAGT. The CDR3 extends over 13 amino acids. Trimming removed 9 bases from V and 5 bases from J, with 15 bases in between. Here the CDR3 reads CARGNRARDTQYF. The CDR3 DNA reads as TGTGCCAGAGGGAACAGGGCGCGAGATACGCAGTATTTT.

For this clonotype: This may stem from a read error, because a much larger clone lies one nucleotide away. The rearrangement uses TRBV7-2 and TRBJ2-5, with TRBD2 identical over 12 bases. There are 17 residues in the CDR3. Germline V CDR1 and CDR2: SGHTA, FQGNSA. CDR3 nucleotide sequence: TGTGCCAGCAGCTTAGCGCTAGCGGGAGGGCGCCAAGATACCCAGTACTTC. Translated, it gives CASSLALAGGRQDTQYF.

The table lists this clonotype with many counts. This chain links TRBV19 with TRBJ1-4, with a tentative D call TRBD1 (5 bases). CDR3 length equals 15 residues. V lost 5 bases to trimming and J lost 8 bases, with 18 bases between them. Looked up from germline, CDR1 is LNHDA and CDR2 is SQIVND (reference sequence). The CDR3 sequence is CASSDTGTLSEKLFF. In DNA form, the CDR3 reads TGTGCCAGTAGTGACACCGGGACGTTAAGCGAAAAACTGTTTTTT.

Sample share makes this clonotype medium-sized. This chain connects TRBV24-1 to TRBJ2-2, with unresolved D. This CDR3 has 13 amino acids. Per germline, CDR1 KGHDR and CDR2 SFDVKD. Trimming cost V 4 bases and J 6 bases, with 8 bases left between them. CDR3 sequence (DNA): TGTGCCACCAGTGAGGGGTTCCCCGGGGAGCTGTTTTTT. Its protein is CATSEGFPGELFF.

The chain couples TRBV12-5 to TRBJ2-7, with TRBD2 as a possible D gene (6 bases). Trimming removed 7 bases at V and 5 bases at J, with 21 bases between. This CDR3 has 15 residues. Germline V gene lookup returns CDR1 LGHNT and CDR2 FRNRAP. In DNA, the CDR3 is TGTGCTAGTGTTTCAGCAGGTGGCGCGGGGAACGAGCAGTACTTC. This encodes CASVSAGGAGNEQYF.

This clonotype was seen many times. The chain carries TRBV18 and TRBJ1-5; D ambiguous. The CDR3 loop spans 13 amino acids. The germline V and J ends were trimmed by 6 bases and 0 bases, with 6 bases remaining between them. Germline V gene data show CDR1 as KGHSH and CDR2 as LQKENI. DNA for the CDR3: TGTGCCAGCTCGCTGTATAGCAATCAGCCCCAGCATTTT. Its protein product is CASSLYSNQPQHF.

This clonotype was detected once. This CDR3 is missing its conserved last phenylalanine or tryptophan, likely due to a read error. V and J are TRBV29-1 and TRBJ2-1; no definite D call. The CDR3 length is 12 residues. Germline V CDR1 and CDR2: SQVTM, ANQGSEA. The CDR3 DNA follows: TGCAGAGTTGTACCCAACCGCAATGAGCAGTTCTTA. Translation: CRVVPNRNEQFL.

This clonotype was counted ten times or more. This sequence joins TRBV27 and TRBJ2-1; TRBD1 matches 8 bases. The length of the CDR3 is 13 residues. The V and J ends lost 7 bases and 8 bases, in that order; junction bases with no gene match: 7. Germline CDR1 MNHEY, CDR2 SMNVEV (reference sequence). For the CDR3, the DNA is TGTGCCAGCAAGTCAGGGGGCAACTATGAGCAGTTCTTC. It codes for CASKSGGNYEQFF.

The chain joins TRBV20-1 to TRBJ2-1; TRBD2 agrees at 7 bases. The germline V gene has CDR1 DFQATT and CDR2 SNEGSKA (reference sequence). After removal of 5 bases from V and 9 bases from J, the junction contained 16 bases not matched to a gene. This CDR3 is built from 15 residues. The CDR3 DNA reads TGCAGTGCTCGTACTAGCGTGAGGCTCGGCGTTGAGCAGTTCTTC. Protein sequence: CSARTSVRLGVEQFF.